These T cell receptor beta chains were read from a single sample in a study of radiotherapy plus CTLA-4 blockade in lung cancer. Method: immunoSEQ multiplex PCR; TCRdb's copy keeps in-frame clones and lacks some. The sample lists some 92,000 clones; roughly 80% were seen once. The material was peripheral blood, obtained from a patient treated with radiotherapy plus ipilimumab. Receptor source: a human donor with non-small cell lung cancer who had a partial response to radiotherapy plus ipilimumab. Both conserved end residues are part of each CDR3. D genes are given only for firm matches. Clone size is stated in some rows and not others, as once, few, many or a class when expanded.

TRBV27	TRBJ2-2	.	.	CASSFQGRELTGELFF	TGTGCCAGCAGTTTTCAGGGACGGGAGCTGACCGGGGAGCTGTTTTTT
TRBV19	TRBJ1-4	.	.	CASSITRVSEKLFF	TGTGCCAGTAGTATAACCAGGGTGTCTGAAAAACTGTTTTTT
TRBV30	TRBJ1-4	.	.	CAWSVWGAAGGSEKLFF	TGTGCCTGGAGTGTATGGGGGGCGGCGGGGGGCAGTGAAAAACTGTTTTTT
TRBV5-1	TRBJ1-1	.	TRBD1	CASSLQGAGNTEAFF	TGCGCCAGCAGCTTACAGGGGGCCGGGAACACTGAAGCTTTCTTT
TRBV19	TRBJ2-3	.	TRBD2	CASSPRTSGARTDTQYF	TGTGCCAGTAGTCCCAGGACTAGCGGGGCCCGCACAGATACGCAGTATTTT
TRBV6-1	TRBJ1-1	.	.	CASSEQGLDTEAFF	TGTGCCAGCAGTGAACAGGGTTTGGACACTGAAGCTTTCTTT
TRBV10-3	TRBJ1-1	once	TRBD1	CAISDSGQGRAKAFF	TGTGCCATCAGTGATTCGGGACAGGGGAGGGCGAAAGCTTTCTTT
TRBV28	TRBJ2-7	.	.	CASKVRGASYEQYF	TGTGCCAGCAAAGTACGGGGGGCCTCCTACGAGCAGTACTTC
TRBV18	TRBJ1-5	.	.	CASSLQGRGQPQHF	TGTGCCAGCTCACTCCAGGGGAGGGGTCAGCCCCAGCATTTT
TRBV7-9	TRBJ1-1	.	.	CASSFDIAETEAFF	TGTGCCAGCAGCTTTGACATTGCCGAAACTGAAGCTTTCTTT